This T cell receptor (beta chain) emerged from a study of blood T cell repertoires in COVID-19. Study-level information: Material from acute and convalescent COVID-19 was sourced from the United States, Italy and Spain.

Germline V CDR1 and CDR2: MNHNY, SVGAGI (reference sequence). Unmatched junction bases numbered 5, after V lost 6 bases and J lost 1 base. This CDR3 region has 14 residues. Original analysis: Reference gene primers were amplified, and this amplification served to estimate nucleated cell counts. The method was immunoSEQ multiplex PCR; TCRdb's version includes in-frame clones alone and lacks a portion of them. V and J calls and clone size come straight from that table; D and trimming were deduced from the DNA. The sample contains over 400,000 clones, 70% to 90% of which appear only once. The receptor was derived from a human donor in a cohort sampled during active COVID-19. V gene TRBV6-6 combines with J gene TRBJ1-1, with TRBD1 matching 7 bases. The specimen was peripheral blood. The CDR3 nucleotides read TGTGCCAGCAGCTCCAGGGGGGCGAACACTGAAGCTTTCTTT. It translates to CASSSRGANTEAFF.